Listed below are T cell receptor beta chains from one sample, sequenced in a study of T cell responses to AZD1222 COVID-19 vaccine. Profiling relied on immunoSEQ multiplex PCR, and the TCRdb table lists in-frame clones only, not all of them. The sample contains approximately 200,000 clones, approximately 93% of which appear only once. The sequencing here drew on peripheral blood, taken 28 days after the second AZD1222 dose. These receptors were taken from an adult who received the AZD1222 COVID-19 vaccine. Each CDR3 is given with its conserved first and last residue. The order of the fields is J gene, V gene, CDR3 protein.

>TRBJ2-1|TRBV6-2/TRBV6-3
CASSSRVSYNEQFF
>TRBJ2-5|TRBV28
CASSFARDRRQETQYF
>TRBJ1-6|TRBV27
CASSLTGLNSPLHF
>TRBJ1-6|TRBV19
CASSIMGGFQSRSSPLHF
>TRBJ1-2|TRBV19
CASSIGQSRGYTF
>TRBJ2-2|TRBV11-2
CASRRGNTGELFF
>TRBJ1-5|TRBV28
CASSSEGRGNQPQHF
>TRBJ2-7|TRBV6-2/TRBV6-3
CASSNGGGSYEQYF
>TRBJ1-6|TRBV9
CASSVGGRGDSPLHF
>TRBJ2-2|TRBV5-1
CASSLEAGVAGELFF
>TRBJ1-2|TRBV7-9
CASSWDAPGGYTF
>TRBJ1-5|TRBV27
CASSARQGYQPQHF
>TRBJ1-2|TRBV19
CASSIVRGSGYTF
>TRBJ2-1|TRBV7-2
CASTPLRSRTEQFF
>TRBJ1-2|TRBV6-5
CASSILDRANGYTF
>TRBJ2-7|TRBV14
CASSPDKGYEQYF
>TRBJ1-3|TRBV25-1
CASSTHRTGGRNTIYF
>TRBJ2-5|TRBV12-5
CASGLVPHF
>TRBJ1-6|TRBV6-5
CASSREDYNSPLHF
>TRBJ1-4|TRBV27
CASRQGPSAGKLFF
>TRBJ2-3|TRBV30
CAWSVAYRGTGDTQYF
>TRBJ2-7|TRBV3-1/TRBV3-2
CASSPLAGGGNEQYF
>TRBJ1-1|TRBV3-1/TRBV3-2
CASSQRKVNTEAFF
>TRBJ2-7|TRBV11-3
CASSQTQGSYEQYF
>TRBJ2-5|TRBV2
CASSLGQGARPDQETQYF
>TRBJ1-6|TRBV6-5
CASSFDGGQSVALHF
>TRBJ2-7|TRBV4-1
CASSEGGYEQYF
>TRBJ1-1|TRBV11-2
CASSLVRGGTEAFF
>TRBJ1-6|TRBV5-4
CASSTPTPSYNSPLHF
>TRBJ1-2|TRBV6-1
CASSDVYRSTMGYTF
>TRBJ2-5|TRBV6-5
CASSFGTKETQYF
>TRBJ2-5|TRBV19
CASSSRTAETQYF
>TRBJ2-1|TRBV7-9
CASSSSGRAVDEQFF
>TRBJ1-4|TRBV28
CASTSLRVANEKLFF